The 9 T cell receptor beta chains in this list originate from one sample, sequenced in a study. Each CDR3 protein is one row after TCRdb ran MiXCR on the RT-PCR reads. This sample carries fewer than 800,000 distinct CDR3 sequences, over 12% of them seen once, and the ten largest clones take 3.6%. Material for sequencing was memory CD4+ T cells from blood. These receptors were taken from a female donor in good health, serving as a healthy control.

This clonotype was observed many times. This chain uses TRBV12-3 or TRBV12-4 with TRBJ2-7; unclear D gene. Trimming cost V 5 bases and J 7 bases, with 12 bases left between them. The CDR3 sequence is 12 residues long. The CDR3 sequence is CASSLHLWEQYF. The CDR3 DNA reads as TGTGCCAGCAGTCTGCACTTGTGGGAGCAGTACTTC.

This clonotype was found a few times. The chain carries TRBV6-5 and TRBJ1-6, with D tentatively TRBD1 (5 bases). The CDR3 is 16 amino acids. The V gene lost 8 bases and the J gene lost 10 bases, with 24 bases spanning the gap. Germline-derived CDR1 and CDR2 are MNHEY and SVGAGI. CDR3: CASRRDYRGSGSPLHF. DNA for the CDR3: TGTGCCAGCCGACGTGATTATCGGGGGTCAGGGTCACCCCTCCACTTT.

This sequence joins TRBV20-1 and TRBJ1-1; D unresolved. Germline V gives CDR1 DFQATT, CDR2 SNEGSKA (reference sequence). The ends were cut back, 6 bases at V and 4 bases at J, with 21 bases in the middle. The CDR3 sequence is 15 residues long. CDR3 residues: CSANDPRRFATEAFF. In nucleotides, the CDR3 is TGCAGTGCCAACGACCCTCGGAGGTTCGCCACTGAAGCTTTCTTT.

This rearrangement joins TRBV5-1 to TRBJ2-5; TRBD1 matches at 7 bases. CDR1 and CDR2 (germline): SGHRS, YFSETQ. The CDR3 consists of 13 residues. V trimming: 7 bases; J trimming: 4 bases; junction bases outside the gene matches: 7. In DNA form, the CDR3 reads TGCGCCAGCCATACAGGGGATGTAGAGACCCAGTACTTC. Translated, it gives CASHTGDVETQYF.

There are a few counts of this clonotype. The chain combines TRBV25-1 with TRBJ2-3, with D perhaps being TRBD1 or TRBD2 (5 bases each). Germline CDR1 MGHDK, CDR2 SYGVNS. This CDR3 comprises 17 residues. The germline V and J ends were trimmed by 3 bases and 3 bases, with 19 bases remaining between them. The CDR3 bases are TGTGCCAGCAGTGATGAACGGGACCCCTCGCCGACAGATACGCAGTATTTT. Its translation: CASSDERDPSPTDTQYF.

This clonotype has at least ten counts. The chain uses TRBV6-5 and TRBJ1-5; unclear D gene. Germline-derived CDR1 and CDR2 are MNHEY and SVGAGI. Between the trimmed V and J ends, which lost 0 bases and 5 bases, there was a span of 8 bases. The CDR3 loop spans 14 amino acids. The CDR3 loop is CASSYSSGDQPQHF. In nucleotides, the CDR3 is TGTGCCAGCAGTTACTCGAGCGGCGATCAGCCCCAGCATTTT.

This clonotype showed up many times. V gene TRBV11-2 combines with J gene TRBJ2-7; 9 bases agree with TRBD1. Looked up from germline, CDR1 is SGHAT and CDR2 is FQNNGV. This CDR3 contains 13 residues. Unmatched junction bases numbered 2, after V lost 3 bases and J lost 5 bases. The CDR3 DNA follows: TGTGCCAGCAGCTTCGACAGGGGGAACGAGCAGTACTTC. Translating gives CASSFDRGNEQYF.

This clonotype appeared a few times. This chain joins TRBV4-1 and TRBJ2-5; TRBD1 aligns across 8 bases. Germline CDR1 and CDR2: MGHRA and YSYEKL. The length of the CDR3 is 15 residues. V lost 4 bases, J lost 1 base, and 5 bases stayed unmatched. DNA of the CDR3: TGCGCCAGCAGCCCCACCGGGACAGGCCAAGAGACCCAGTACTTC. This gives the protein CASSPTGTGQETQYF.

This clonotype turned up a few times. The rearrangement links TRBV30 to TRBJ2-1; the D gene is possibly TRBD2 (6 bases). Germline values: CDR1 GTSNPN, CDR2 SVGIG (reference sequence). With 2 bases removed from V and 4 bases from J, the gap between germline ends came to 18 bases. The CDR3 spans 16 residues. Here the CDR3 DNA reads TGTGCCTGGAGTTTGGGAAGTAGCGGCTTATACAATGAGCAGTTCTTC. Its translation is CAWSLGSSGLYNEQFF.